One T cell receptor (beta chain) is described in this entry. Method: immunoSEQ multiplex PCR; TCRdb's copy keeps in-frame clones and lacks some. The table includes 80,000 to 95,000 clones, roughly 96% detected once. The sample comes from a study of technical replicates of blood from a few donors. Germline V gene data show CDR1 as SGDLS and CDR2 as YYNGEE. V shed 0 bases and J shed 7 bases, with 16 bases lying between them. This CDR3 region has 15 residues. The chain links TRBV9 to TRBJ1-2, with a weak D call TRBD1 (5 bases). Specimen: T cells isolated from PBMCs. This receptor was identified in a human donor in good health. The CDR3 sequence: CASSVDGRGSSGYTF. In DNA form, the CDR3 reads TGTGCCAGCAGCGTAGACGGGCGGGGGTCGTCTGGCTACACCTTC.